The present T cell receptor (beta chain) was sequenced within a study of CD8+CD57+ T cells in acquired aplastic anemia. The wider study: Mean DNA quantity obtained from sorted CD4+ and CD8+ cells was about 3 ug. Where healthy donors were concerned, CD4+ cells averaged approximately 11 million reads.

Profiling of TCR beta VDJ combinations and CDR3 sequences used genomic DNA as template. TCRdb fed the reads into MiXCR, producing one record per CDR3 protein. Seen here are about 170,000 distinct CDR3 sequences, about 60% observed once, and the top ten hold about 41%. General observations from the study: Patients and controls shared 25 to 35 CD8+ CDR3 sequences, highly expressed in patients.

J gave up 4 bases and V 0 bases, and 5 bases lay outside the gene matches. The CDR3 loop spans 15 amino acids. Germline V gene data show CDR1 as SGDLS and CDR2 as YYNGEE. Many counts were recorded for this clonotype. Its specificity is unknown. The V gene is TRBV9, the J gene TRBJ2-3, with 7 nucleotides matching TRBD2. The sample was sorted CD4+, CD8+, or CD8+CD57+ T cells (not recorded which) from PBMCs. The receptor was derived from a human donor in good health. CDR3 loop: CASSVAGRSADTQYF. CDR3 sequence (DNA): TGTGCCAGCAGCGTAGCCGGGAGGAGCGCAGATACGCAGTATTTT.